This is a list of T cell receptor beta chains from one sample in a study of T cell responses to AZD1222 COVID-19 vaccine. Profiling relied on immunoSEQ multiplex PCR, and the TCRdb table lists in-frame clones only, not all of them. The top ten hold roughly 5% of the sample, which has 50,000 to 65,000 clones, approximately 90% seen once. The sequencing used peripheral blood, collected on day 0 of AZD1222 vaccination. The receptors were gathered from an adult in good health. CDR3s include the opening cysteine and the closing phenylalanine or tryptophan. D genes are given only for firm matches. Clone size is shown for a subset of rows, as once, few, many or a class of expanded clone.

>TRBV2|TRBJ1-1|.|.
CASRRLEGHTEAFF
TGTGCCAGCAGGAGGCTGGAGGGGCACACTGAAGCTTTCTTT
>TRBV3-1/TRBV3-2|TRBJ1-2|.|few
CATSAGAHNYGYTF
TGTGCCACCTCGGCAGGGGCACATAACTATGGCTACACCTTC
>TRBV2|TRBJ1-3|TRBD1|.
CASSKDRVSGNTIYF
TGTGCCAGCAGTAAGGACAGGGTATCTGGAAACACCATATATTTT
>TRBV18|TRBJ1-2|.|.
CASSPSRGQGGYTF
TGTGCCAGCTCACCCTCGAGAGGGCAGGGTGGCTACACCTTC
>TRBV4-2|TRBJ2-7|.|.
CASSQVGGGAPYEQYF
TGTGCCAGCAGCCAAGTGGGTGGAGGGGCCCCCTACGAGCAGTACTTC
>TRBV6-6|TRBJ1-2|TRBD1|.
CASSSPGQGLPGYTF
TGTGCCAGCAGTTCCCCGGGACAGGGGTTGCCTGGCTACACCTTC
>TRBV19|TRBJ2-7|TRBD1|.
CASSKDTGGILYEQYF
TGTGCCAGTAGTAAAGATACAGGGGGCATTTTATACGAGCAGTACTTC
>TRBV6-6|TRBJ1-2|.|.
CASIQGRNYGYTF
TGTGCCAGCATCCAGGGGAGAAACTATGGCTACACCTTC
>TRBV30|TRBJ1-1|.|.
CAWDLGNTEAFF
TGTGCCTGGGACCTGGGGAACACTGAAGCTTTCTTT
>TRBV11-3|TRBJ2-1|.|.
CASSLASYNEQFF
TGTGCCAGCAGCTTAGCCAGTTACAATGAGCAGTTCTTC
>TRBV18|TRBJ2-2|.|.
CASSPRMDSNTGELFF
TGTGCCAGCTCACCACGGATGGACAGCAACACCGGGGAGCTGTTTTTT
>TRBV6-5|TRBJ2-3|TRBD2|.
CASSRAGPTDTQYF
TGTGCCAGCAGTCGAGCGGGGCCAACAGATACGCAGTATTTT
>TRBV18|TRBJ2-2|.|.
CASSPRAGELFF
TGTGCCAGCTCACCTCGCGCCGGGGAGCTGTTTTTT
>TRBV14|TRBJ1-1|.|once
CASRPSYMGTEAFF
TGTGCCAGCAGGCCCTCTTACATGGGAACCGAAGCTTTCTTT
>TRBV5-1|TRBJ1-5|.|.
CASSPGGGQPQHF
TGCGCCAGCAGCCCTGGAGGGGGGCAGCCCCAGCATTTT
>TRBV7-2|TRBJ2-6|.|.
CASSLASSGANVLTF
TGTGCCAGCAGCTTAGCCTCCTCTGGGGCCAACGTCCTGACTTTC
>TRBV15|TRBJ1-1|TRBD1|.
CATGNEGPRDRGWAFF
TGTGCCACCGGCAACGAGGGCCCCAGGGACAGAGGGTGGGCTTTCTTT
>TRBV3-1/TRBV3-2|TRBJ1-1|.|.
CASSQEGNTEAFF
TGTGCCAGCAGCCAAGAGGGGAACACTGAAGCTTTCTTT
>TRBV5-1|TRBJ1-2|TRBD1|.
CASSSPGQGWYGYTF
TGCGCCAGCAGCTCCCCGGGACAGGGGTGGTATGGCTACACCTTC
>TRBV29-1|TRBJ2-1|.|.
CSVGLGGASNEQFF
TGCAGCGTTGGGTTAGGGGGGGCGTCTAATGAGCAGTTCTTC
>TRBV5-1|TRBJ2-7|TRBD2|.
CASSQQAGLAGVEQYF
TGCGCCAGCAGCCAGCAGGCGGGACTAGCGGGGGTCGAGCAGTACTTC
>TRBV7-9|TRBJ2-3|TRBD1|.
CASSPGTDSTDTQYF
TGTGCCAGCAGCCCTGGGACAGATAGCACAGATACGCAGTATTTT
>TRBV21-1|TRBJ1-4|.|.
CASSVGACEKLFF
TGTGCCAGCAGCGTAGGGGCTTGTGAAAAACTGTTTTTT
>TRBV19|TRBJ1-3|TRBD1|.
CASSADRASGNTIYF
TGTGCCAGTAGTGCTGACAGGGCCTCTGGAAACACCATATATTTT
>TRBV9|TRBJ1-6|TRBD1|.
CASSSRTGVSPLHF
TGTGCCAGCAGCTCACGGACAGGGGTTTCACCCCTCCACTTT
>TRBV7-8|TRBJ1-4|TRBD1|.
CASSSTGGRAEKLFF
TGTGCCAGCAGCTCCACAGGGGGCAGGGCTGAAAAACTGTTTTTT
>TRBV7-2|TRBJ1-2|.|.
CASSSTGYTNYGYTF
TGTGCCAGCAGCTCTACAGGATACACTAACTATGGCTACACCTTC
>TRBV15|TRBJ2-2|TRBD1|.
CATRGTGGTGELFF
TGTGCCACCAGGGGGACAGGGGGGACCGGGGAGCTGTTTTTT
>TRBV7-9|TRBJ2-7|.|once
CASTFPGLPYEQYF
TGTGCCAGCACCTTCCCGGGACTCCCCTACGAGCAGTACTTC
>TRBV5-6|TRBJ1-5|.|.
CASSLAGRQGNQPQHF
TGTGCCAGCAGCTTGGCCGGACGGCAGGGGAATCAGCCCCAGCATTTT
>TRBV18|TRBJ1-1|.|.
CASSPRDNVNTEAFF
TGTGCCAGCTCACCACGGGACAATGTGAACACTGAAGCTTTCTTT
>TRBV3-1/TRBV3-2|TRBJ1-2|TRBD1|.
CASSLGDRGTYGYTF
TGTGCCAGCAGCCTCGGGGACAGGGGGACCTATGGCTACACCTTC
>TRBV5-1|TRBJ2-7|.|.
CASSPGDTPYEQYF
TGCGCCAGCAGCCCGGGGGACACACCCTACGAGCAGTACTTC
>TRBV5-1|TRBJ2-5|.|.
CASSLSPSQETQYF
TGCGCCAGCAGCTTGTCTCCAAGTCAAGAGACCCAGTACTTC
>TRBV2|TRBJ1-5|.|.
CASSPDRSSNQPQHF
TGTGCCAGCAGTCCCGACAGGTCTAGCAATCAGCCCCAGCATTTT
>TRBV2|TRBJ2-7|.|.
CASSERYEQYF
TGTGCCAGCAGTGAACGCTACGAGCAGTACTTC
>TRBV5-1|TRBJ1-6|TRBD1|.
CASARAGGFNSPLHF
TGCGCCAGTGCGAGAGCAGGGGGCTTTAATTCACCCCTCCACTTT
>TRBV10-3|TRBJ2-7|.|.
CAISDATDRNSYEQYF
TGTGCCATCAGTGACGCCACGGACAGAAACTCCTACGAGCAGTACTTC
>TRBV6-5|TRBJ2-6|.|.
CASSYEASGANVLTF
TGTGCCAGCAGTTACGAGGCCTCTGGGGCCAACGTCCTGACTTTC
>TRBV15|TRBJ2-5|.|.
CATSRDRGVQETQYF
TGTGCCACCAGCAGAGATAGGGGCGTACAAGAGACCCAGTACTTC
>TRBV6-1|TRBJ2-7|.|few
CASSEARYSEQYF
TGTGCCAGCAGTGAAGCGCGGTATTCCGAGCAGTACTTC
>TRBV5-5|TRBJ1-1|.|.
CASRHLPDTEAFF
TGTGCCAGCAGACATCTTCCGGACACTGAAGCTTTCTTT
>TRBV3-1/TRBV3-2|TRBJ2-7|.|.
CASSQSSSTSYEQYF
TGTGCCAGCAGCCAAAGTTCATCCACGTCCTACGAGCAGTACTTC
>TRBV2|TRBJ1-4|.|.
CASSRGQLNEKLFF
TGTGCCAGCAGTCGGGGGCAACTCAATGAAAAACTGTTTTTT
>TRBV6-5|TRBJ1-4|.|.
CASSTGGEKLFF
TGTGCCAGCAGTACGGGAGGTGAAAAACTGTTTTTT
>TRBV15|TRBJ1-1|.|.
CATSNRMGDTEAFF
TGTGCCACCAGCAACCGAATGGGAGACACTGAAGCTTTCTTT
>TRBV6-6|TRBJ1-5|.|.
CASSPSRAQHF
TGTGCCAGCAGTCCGAGTCGGGCCCAGCATTTT
>TRBV11-2|TRBJ2-7|TRBD2|.
CASNSGAYEQYF
TGTGCCAGCAACAGCGGGGCTTACGAGCAGTACTTC
>TRBV3-1/TRBV3-2|TRBJ1-3|.|.
CASSQARDIVPGNTIYF
TGTGCCAGCAGCCAAGCCCGGGACATCGTTCCAGGAAACACCATATATTTT
>TRBV18|TRBJ1-6|.|.
CASSPPKGGVAPLHF
TGTGCCAGCTCACCACCGAAGGGGGGAGTAGCACCCCTCCACTTT
>TRBV2|TRBJ2-3|TRBD2|.
CASSLAGAHTDTQYF
TGTGCCAGCAGTCTAGCGGGGGCCCACACAGATACGCAGTATTTT
>TRBV2|TRBJ1-6|.|.
CASSGALSSYNSPLHF
TGTGCCAGCAGTGGAGCGTTGAGCTCCTATAATTCACCCCTCCACTTT
>TRBV10-3|TRBJ1-5|.|.
CAISESGQPQHF
TGTGCCATCAGTGAGTCGGGGCAGCCCCAGCATTTT
>TRBV6-6|TRBJ1-4|.|.
CASKGPLNEKLFF
TGTGCCAGCAAGGGTCCCCTTAATGAAAAACTGTTTTTT
>TRBV7-9|TRBJ2-7|.|.
CASNSQGDEQYF
TGTGCCAGCAACTCTCAGGGCGACGAGCAGTACTTC
>TRBV5-1|TRBJ2-2|.|once
CASSFRVAGGELFF
TGCGCCAGCAGCTTCAGGGTTGCAGGCGGGGAGCTGTTTTTT